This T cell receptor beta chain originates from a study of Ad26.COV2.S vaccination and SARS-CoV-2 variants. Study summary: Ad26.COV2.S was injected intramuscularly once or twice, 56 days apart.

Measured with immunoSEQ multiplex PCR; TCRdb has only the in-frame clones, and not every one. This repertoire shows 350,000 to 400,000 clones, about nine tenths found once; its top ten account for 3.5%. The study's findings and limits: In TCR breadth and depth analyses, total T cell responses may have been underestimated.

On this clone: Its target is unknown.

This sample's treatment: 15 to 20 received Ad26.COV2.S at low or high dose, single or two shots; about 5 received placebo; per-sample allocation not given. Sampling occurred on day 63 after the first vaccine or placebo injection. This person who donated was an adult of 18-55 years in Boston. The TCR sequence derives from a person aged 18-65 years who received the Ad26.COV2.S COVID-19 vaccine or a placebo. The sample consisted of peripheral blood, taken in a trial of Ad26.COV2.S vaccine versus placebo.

This chain's CDR3 is CASSPKMGVPWEQYF. In DNA form, the CDR3 reads TGTGCCAGCAGCCCAAAGATGGGGGTCCCCTGGGAGCAGTACTTC. The rearrangement joins TRBV7-9 to TRBJ2-7; D tentatively fits TRBD1 or TRBD2 (5 bases each). This CDR3 comprises 15 residues. Trimming stripped 5 bases from V and 7 bases from J, with 21 bases between. Germline CDR1 and CDR2: SEHNR and FQNEAQ (reference sequence).